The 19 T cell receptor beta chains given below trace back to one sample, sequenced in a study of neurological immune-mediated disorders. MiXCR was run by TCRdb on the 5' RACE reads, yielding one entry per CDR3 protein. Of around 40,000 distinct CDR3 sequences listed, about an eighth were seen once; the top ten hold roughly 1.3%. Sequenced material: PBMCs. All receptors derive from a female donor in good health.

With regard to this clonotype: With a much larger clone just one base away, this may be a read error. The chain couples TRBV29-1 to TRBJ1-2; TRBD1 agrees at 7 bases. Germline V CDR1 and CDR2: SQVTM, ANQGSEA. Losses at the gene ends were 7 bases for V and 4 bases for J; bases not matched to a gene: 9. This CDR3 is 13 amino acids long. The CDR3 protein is CSARQGAIYGYTF. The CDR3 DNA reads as TGCAGCGCAAGACAGGGCGCTATCTATGGCTACACCTTC. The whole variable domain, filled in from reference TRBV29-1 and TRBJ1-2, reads SAVISQKPSRDICQRGTSLTIQCQVDSQVTMMFWYRQQPGQSLTLIATANQGSEATYESGFVIDKFPISRPNLTFSTLTVSNMSPEDSSIYLCSARQGAIYGYTFGSGTRLTVV.

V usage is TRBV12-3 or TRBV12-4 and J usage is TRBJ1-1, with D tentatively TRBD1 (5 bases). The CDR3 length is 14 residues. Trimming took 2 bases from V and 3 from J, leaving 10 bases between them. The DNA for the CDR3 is TGTGCCAGCAGTTTACGGGGAGGGGACACTGAAGCTTTCTTT. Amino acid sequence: CASSLRGGDTEAFF.

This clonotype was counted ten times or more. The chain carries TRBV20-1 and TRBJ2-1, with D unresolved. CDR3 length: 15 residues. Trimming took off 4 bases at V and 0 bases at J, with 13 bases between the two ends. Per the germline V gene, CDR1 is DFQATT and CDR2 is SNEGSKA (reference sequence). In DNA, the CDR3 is TGCAGTGCTACCCAGACCCCGAGCTCCTACAATGAGCAGTTCTTC. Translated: CSATQTPSSYNEQFF.

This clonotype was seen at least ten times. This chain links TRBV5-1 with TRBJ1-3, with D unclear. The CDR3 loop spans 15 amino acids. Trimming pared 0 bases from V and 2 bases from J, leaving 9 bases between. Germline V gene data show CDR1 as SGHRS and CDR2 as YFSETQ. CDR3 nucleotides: TGCGCCAGCAGCTTGGCCAGCGGGACTGGAAACACCATATATTTT. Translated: CASSLASGTGNTIYF.

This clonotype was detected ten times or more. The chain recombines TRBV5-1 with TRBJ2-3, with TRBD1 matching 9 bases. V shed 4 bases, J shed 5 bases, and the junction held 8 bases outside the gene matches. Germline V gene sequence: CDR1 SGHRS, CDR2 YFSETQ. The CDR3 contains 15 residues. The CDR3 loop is CASSSTGGAGDTQYF. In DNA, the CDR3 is TGCGCCAGCAGCAGTACAGGGGGCGCGGGAGATACGCAGTATTTT.

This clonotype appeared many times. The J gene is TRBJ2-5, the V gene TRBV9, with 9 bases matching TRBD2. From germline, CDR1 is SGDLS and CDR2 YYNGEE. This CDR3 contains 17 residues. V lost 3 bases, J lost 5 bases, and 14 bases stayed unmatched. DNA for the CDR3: TGTGCCAGCAGCGCTAGCGGGATTAGCGTACCCAGTGAGACCCAGTACTTC. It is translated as CASSASGISVPSETQYF.

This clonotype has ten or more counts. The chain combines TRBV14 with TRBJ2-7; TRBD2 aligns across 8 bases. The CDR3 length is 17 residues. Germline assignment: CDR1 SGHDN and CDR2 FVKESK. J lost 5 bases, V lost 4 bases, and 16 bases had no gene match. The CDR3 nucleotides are TGTGCCAGCAGCCTCATCCGGGAGGGGGGCCTAGCGGACGAGCAGTACTTC. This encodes CASSLIREGGLADEQYF.

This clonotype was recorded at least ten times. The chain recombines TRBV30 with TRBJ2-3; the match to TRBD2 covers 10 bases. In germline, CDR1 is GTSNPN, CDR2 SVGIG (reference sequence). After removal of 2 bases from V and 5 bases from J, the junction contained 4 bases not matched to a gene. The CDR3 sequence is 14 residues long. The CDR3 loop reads CAWSTAGGRDTQYF. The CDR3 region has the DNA TGTGCCTGGAGTACAGCGGGAGGGAGAGATACGCAGTATTTT. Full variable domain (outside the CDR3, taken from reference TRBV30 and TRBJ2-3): SQTIHQWPATLVQPVGSPLSLECTVEGTSNPNLYWYRQAAGRGLQLLFYSVGIGQISSEVPQNLSASRPQDRQFILSSKKLLLSDSGFYLCAWSTAGGRDTQYFGPGTRLTVL.

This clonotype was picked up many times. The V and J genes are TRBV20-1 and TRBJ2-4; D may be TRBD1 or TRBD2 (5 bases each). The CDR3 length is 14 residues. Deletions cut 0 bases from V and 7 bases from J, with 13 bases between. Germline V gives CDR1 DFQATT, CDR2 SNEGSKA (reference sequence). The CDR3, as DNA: TGCAGTGCTAGAGATAGCGCAGGGTCGAACATTCAGTACTTC. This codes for CSARDSAGSNIQYF.

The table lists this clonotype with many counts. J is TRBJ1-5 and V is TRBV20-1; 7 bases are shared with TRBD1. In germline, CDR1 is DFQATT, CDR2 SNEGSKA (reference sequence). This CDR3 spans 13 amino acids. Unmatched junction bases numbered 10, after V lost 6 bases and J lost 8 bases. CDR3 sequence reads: CSASTGAWEPQHF. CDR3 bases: TGCAGTGCCTCTACAGGGGCGTGGGAGCCCCAGCATTTT.

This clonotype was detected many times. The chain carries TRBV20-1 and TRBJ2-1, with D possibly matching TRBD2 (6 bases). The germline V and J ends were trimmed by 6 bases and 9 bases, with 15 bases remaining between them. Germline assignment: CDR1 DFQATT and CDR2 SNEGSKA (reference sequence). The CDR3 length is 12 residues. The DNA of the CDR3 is TGCAGTGCCCGCGCCACTAGCACTGAGCAGTTCTTC. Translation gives CSARATSTEQFF.

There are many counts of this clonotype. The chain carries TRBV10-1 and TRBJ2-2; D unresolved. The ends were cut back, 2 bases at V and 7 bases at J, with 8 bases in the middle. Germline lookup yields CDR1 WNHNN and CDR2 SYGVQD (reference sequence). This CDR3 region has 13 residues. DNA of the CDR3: TGCGCCAGCAGTGAGCGCCCCAGCGGGGAGCTGTTTTTT. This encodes CASSERPSGELFF.

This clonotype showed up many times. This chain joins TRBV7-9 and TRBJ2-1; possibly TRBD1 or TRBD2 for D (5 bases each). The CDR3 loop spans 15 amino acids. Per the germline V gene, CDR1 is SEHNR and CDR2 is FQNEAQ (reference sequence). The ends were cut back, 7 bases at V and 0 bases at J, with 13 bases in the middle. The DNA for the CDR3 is TGTGCCAGCACCCAGAGGGGTGACTCCTACAATGAGCAGTTCTTC. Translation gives CASTQRGDSYNEQFF.

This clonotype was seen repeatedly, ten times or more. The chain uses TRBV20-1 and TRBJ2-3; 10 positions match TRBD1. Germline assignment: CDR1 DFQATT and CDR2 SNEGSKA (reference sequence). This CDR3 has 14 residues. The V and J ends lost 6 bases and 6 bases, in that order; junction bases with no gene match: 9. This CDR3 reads CSASIPGQGDTQYF. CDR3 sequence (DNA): TGCAGTGCCTCCATCCCGGGACAGGGGGATACGCAGTATTTT.

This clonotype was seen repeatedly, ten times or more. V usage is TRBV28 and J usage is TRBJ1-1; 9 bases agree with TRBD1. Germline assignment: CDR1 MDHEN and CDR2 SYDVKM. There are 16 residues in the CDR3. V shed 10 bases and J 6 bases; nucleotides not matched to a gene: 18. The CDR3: CATTSPRGGQGSEAFF. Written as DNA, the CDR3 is TGTGCCACCACTTCACCTAGGGGAGGACAGGGGTCTGAAGCTTTCTTT.

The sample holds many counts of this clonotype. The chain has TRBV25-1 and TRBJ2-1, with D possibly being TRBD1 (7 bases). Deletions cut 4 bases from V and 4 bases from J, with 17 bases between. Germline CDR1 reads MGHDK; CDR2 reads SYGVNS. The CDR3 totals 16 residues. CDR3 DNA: TGTGCCAGCAGTGTCCTGCAGGGGGGAGCGTACAATGAGCAGTTCTTC. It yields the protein CASSVLQGGAYNEQFF.

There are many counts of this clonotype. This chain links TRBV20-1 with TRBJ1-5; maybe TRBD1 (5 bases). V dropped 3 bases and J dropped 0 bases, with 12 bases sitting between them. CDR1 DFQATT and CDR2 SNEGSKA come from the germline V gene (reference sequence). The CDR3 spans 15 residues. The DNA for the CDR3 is TGCAGTGCTAGGGAGGACACCTATAGCAATCAGCCCCAGCATTTT. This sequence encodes CSAREDTYSNQPQHF.

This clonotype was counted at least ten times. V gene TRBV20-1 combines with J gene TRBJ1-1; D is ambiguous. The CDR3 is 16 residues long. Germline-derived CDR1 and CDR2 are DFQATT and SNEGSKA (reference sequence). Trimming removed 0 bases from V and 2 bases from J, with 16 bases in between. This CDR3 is CSARDGRASGNTEAFF. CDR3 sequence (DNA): TGCAGTGCTAGAGACGGGAGGGCCAGCGGAAACACTGAAGCTTTCTTT.

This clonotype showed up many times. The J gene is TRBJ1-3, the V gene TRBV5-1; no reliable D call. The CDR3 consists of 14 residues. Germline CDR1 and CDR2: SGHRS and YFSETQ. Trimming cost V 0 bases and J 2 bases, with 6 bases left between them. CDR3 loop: CASSLEGTGNTIYF. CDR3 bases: TGCGCCAGCAGCTTGGAAGGGACTGGAAACACCATATATTTT.